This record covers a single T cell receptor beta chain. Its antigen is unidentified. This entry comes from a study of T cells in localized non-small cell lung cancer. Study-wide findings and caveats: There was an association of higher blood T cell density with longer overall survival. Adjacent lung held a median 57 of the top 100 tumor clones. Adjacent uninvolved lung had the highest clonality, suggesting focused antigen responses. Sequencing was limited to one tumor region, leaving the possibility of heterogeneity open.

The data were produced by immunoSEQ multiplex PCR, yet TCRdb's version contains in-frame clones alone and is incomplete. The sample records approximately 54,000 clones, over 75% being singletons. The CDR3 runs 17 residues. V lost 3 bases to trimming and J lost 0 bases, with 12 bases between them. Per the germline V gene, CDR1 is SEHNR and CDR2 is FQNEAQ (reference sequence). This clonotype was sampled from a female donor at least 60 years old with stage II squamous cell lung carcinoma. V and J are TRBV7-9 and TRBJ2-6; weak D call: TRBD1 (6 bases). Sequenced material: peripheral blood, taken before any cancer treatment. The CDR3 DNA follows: TGTGCCAGCAGCTTGTCAGGGGCTGACTCTGGGGCCAACGTCCTGACTTTC. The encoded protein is CASSLSGADSGANVLTF.